A single sample gave rise to the 13 T cell receptor beta chains below, sequenced in a study of blood T cell repertoires in COVID-19. The data were produced by immunoSEQ multiplex PCR, yet TCRdb's version contains in-frame clones alone and is incomplete. The data hold 250,000 to 400,000 clones, with 85% to 90% observed a single time. The sequencing sample was made of peripheral blood. The receptors were gathered from a woman aged 25 to 45 with COVID-19, enrolled during active disease.

The chain combines TRBV6-5 with TRBJ2-2, with D unresolved. The germline V gene encodes CDR1 MNHEY and CDR2 SVGAGI. The length of the CDR3 is 12 residues. Trimming took 4 bases from V and 5 from J, leaving 5 bases between them. The CDR3 reads CASSFTTGELFF. CDR3 DNA sequence: TGTGCCAGCAGTTTCACTACCGGGGAGCTGTTTTTT.

The chain joins TRBV25-1 to TRBJ1-4; D ambiguous. Trimming took 4 bases from V and 2 from J, leaving 17 bases between them. CDR3 length: 17 amino acids. In germline, CDR1 is MGHDK, CDR2 SYGVNS. The CDR3 spells CASSAPRTEGTNEKLFF. The CDR3 DNA follows: TGTGCCAGCAGTGCACCCCGGACTGAGGGTACTAATGAAAAACTGTTTTTT.

The chain links TRBV3-1 (or the pseudogene TRBV3-2) to TRBJ2-4, with D perhaps matching TRBD1 (6 bases). V was trimmed by 4 bases and J by 4 bases, leaving 23 bases between them. Germline CDR1 and CDR2: LGHDT and YNNKEL (reference sequence). The CDR3 consists of 18 residues. The DNA for the CDR3 is TGTGCCAGCAGCCGTACGAAACCAACAGGGATAGCAAAAAACATTCAGTACTTC. Protein product: CASSRTKPTGIAKNIQYF.

This clone showed up just once. The rearrangement links TRBV5-1 to TRBJ2-5, with TRBD2 as a possible D gene (5 bases). Trimming cost V 7 bases and J 1 base, with 11 bases left between them. CDR3 length: 13 amino acids. Germline CDR1 reads SGHRS; CDR2 reads YFSETQ. The CDR3 DNA reads as TGCGCCAGCGACGGAGGACCCCAAGAGACCCAGTACTTC. This encodes CASDGGPQETQYF.

The chain employs TRBV4-1 and TRBJ2-1, with D possibly TRBD2 on 6 matching bases. There are 17 residues in the CDR3. The germline V gene has CDR1 MGHRA and CDR2 YSYEKL. Deletions cut 0 bases from V and 2 bases from J, with 14 bases between. CDR3 nucleotides: TGCGCCAGCAGCCAAGAGTATGGGGGGAGGACCTACAATGAGCAGTTCTTC. It is translated as CASSQEYGGRTYNEQFF.

The V and J genes are TRBV19 and TRBJ2-2; D gene uncertain. This CDR3 spans 12 amino acids. Between the trimmed V and J ends, which lost 8 bases and 6 bases, there was a span of 10 bases. Germline-derived CDR1 and CDR2 are LNHDA and SQIVND (reference sequence). As DNA, the CDR3 is TGTGCCAGTCCTAACGCGGCCGGGGAGCTGTTTTTT. The encoded protein is CASPNAAGELFF.

J is TRBJ2-5 and V is TRBV19; 11 bases are shared with TRBD2. Germline V gene lookup returns CDR1 LNHDA and CDR2 SQIVND (reference sequence). V lost 3 bases to trimming and J lost 5 bases; unmatched junction nucleotides: 5. This CDR3 contains 15 residues. In DNA, the CDR3 is TGTGCCAGTAGTATCGGTCTAGCGGGAGGCGAGACCCAGTACTTC. Protein product: CASSIGLAGGETQYF.

CDR3 loop: CASSSQPGQGTNQFF. The CDR3 region has the DNA TGTGCCAGCAGCTCACAACCGGGACAGGGAACAAATCAGTTCTTC. The chain has TRBV7-9 and TRBJ2-1, with 9 positions matching TRBD1. V was clipped by 4 bases and J by 13 bases; unmatched bases: 14. This CDR3 contains 15 residues. The germline gives CDR1 SEHNR, CDR2 FQNEAQ (reference sequence). Variable domain in full (rest from reference TRBV7-9 and TRBJ2-1): DTGVSQNPRHKITKRGQNVTFRCDPISEHNRLYWYRQTLGQGPEFLTYFQNEAQLEKSRLLSDRFSAERPKGSFSTLEIQRTEQGDSAMYLCASSSQPGQGTNQFFGPGTRLTVL.

This chain joins TRBV19 and TRBJ2-3; the D gene is possibly TRBD2 (5 bases). Trimming took 8 bases from V and 0 from J, leaving 12 bases between them. Germline lookup yields CDR1 LNHDA and CDR2 SQIVND (reference sequence). There are 14 residues in the CDR3. In DNA form, the CDR3 reads TGTGCCAGTTGCGCGGGCGGTAGCACAGATACGCAGTATTTT. Translating it yields CASCAGGSTDTQYF.

For this clone: Other nucleotide sequences from this sample produce the same CDR3. The V and J genes are TRBV3-1 (or the pseudogene TRBV3-2) and TRBJ2-3; 11 bases are a match to TRBD2. Germline assignment: CDR1 LGHDT and CDR2 YNNKEL (reference sequence). The CDR3 consists of 16 residues. The V and J ends lost 1 base and 0 bases, in that order; junction bases with no gene match: 0. The CDR3 nucleotides read TGTGCCAGCAGCCAAGGACTAGCGGGAAGCACAGATACGCAGTATTTT. Translation: CASSQGLAGSTDTQYF.

This clone was found many times. The chain recombines TRBV7-9 with TRBJ2-7; 11 nucleotides line up with TRBD2. Germline-derived CDR1 and CDR2 are SEHNR and FQNEAQ (reference sequence). Trimming took 5 bases from V and 1 from J; bases not matched to a gene: 13. This CDR3 region has 18 residues. In DNA form, the CDR3 reads TGTGCCAGCAGCACGGACAGGGGACGACTAGCGGGGTCCTACGAGCAGTACTTC. Translation: CASSTDRGRLAGSYEQYF.

Worth noting for this clone: Other DNA sequences in the sample encode the same CDR3. This chain connects TRBV25-1 to TRBJ1-1; 9 bases line up with TRBD1. Losses at the gene ends were 3 bases for V and 4 bases for J; bases not matched to a gene: 0. This CDR3 has 13 residues. Germline CDR1 MGHDK, CDR2 SYGVNS. DNA for the CDR3: TGTGCCAGCAGTGAGACAGGGGGCACTGAAGCTTTCTTT. Amino acid sequence: CASSETGGTEAFF.

V gene TRBV20-1 combines with J gene TRBJ2-1, with TRBD2 identical over 10 bases. V lost 3 bases to trimming and J lost 8 bases; unmatched junction nucleotides: 10. Germline V lookup: CDR1 DFQATT, CDR2 SNEGSKA (reference sequence). The CDR3 sequence is 15 residues long. The CDR3 coding sequence is TGCAGTGCTAGTCTCTTCCTAGCGGGAGTCGATGAGCAGTTCTTC. Translated, it gives CSASLFLAGVDEQFF.